The clone carrying this T cell receptor (beta chain) has ten or more counts. These data come from a study of T cells in Graves' hyperthyroidism and ophthalmopathy. V was shortened by 4 bases and J by 7 bases, with 5 bases between the two germline ends. The CDR3 extends over 11 amino acids. CDR1 is MGHRA, CDR2 YSYEKL, per germline. What was amplified from RNA transcripts were TCR beta CDR3 regions. Using the HTBI primer set, a first-round RT-PCR was run on the TCR CDR3. In TCRdb, the multiplex PCR reads were re-called with MiXCR into one record per CDR3 protein. The sample holds some 250,000 distinct CDR3 sequences, 13% to 15% seen once.

This sequence originates from a woman in her fifties or sixties with Graves' hyperthyroidism that later progressed to Graves' ophthalmopathy. Sequences were obtained from blood. This chain links TRBV4-1 with TRBJ2-1; D not certain. Here the CDR3 DNA reads TGCGCCAGCAGCCGAATGAATGAGCAGTTCTTC. Amino acid sequence: CASSRMNEQFF.